The clone carrying this T cell receptor beta chain has only a few counts. Its antigen remains unidentified. This CDR3 is 14 amino acids long. Trimming pared 6 bases from V and 0 bases from J, leaving 12 bases between. Germline CDR1 is MNHEY and CDR2 is SVGAGI. The sample originates from a study of T-cell memory formation after mild COVID-19. As for the study in general: Across donors, TCR clusters were largely donor specific. Study-level results: Cross-reactive memory seemingly joined, as some responding clones were found in pre-infection memory. Whereas later expanders leaned CD4+, clones contracting day 15 to 85 showed a balanced CD4/CD8 makeup.

TCRdb reprocessed the 5' RACE reads via MiXCR and lists one record per CDR3 protein. The data show hundreds of thousands of distinct CDR3 sequences, 25% to 30% seen once. Sequencing input: PBMCs or a T cell subset sorted from them (not recorded which). The chain combines TRBV6-5 with TRBJ2-7, with D unresolved. The TCR sequence derives from an adult woman who had mild COVID-19 (a few samples of this study predate the infection). Cell type and time point are not known. The CDR3 DNA sequence: TGTGCCAGCAGATTAGGCAGAGACTCCTACGAGCAGTACTTC. Protein sequence: CASRLGRDSYEQYF.